The rows below give T cell receptor beta chains drawn from one sample of a study of blood T cell repertoires in COVID-19. The protocol was immunoSEQ multiplex PCR, while the TCRdb copy is restricted to in-frame clones and leaves out a portion. This sample has over 150,000 clones, with 76% found just once. The sequencing sample was made of peripheral blood. These receptors came from an elderly woman with acute or convalescent COVID-19. The CDR3 runs from the conserved cysteine through the conserved F or W. Size is omitted from some rows. Given values are once, few, many or a class for expanded clones.

TRBV2	-	CASTGQGAFEKLFF
TRBV2	-	CASRVTGDTEAFF
TRBV6-5	-	CASSQGAHLEKLFF
TRBV14	-	CASMERGSETQYF
TRBV19	-	CASSINGGGEADTQYF
TRBV6-6	-	CASSQPSGSSNTGELFF
TRBV21-1	-	CAQRKGNYGYTF
TRBV19	-	CASSTTGGAGEETQYF
TRBV7-9	-	CASSRGTGGTDTQYF
TRBV5-1	-	CASSFEGATEAFF
TRBV5-1	-	CASSLAGGDYEQYF
TRBV2	once	CASSVWLEEGNEQFF
TRBV7-6	-	CASSSTGTSLSLSTQYF
TRBV15	-	CATSITGVRETQYF
TRBV6-2/TRBV6-3	-	CASSYSSLAKNIQYF
TRBV2	once	CASTGVFSEQYF
TRBV19	-	CASRDKPGQTNEKLFF
TRBV12-3/TRBV12-4	-	CASSPYQELFF
TRBV5-6	-	CASSLGQGLTSNEKLFF
TRBV18	-	CASSPPGGLVNQPQHF
TRBV3-1/TRBV3-2	-	CASSQSHSGIRYIGSYNEQFF
TRBV5-6	-	CASSFRTLKPGNTIYF
TRBV6-1	-	CASSEDGTSPYHQLLGAEYEQYF
TRBV4-1	-	CASSNARGAVDTIYF
TRBV12-3/TRBV12-4	once	CASREGAGQPQHF
TRBV6-1	-	CASSETGTGLGNTEAFF
TRBV10-1	-	CASSLDRNYGYTF
TRBV9	-	CASSLLAGQEQFF
TRBV7-2	-	CASSPTPGTLNTEAFF
TRBV14	-	CASSQDLSPLHF
TRBV5-1	-	CASSTVQGAREKLFF
TRBV5-1	-	CASTPTGRGRGANYGYTF
TRBV6-5	-	CASRGTPYSNQPQHF
TRBV3-1/TRBV3-2	-	CASSHTSGRDEAAKNIQYF